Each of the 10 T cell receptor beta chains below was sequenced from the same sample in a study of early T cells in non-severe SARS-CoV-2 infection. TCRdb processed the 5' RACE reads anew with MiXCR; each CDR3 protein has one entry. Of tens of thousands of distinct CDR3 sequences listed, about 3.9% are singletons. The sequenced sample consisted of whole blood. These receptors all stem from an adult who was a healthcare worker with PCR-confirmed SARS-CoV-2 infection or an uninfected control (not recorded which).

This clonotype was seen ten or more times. CDR3 bases: TGTGCCAGCAGCTTAGGTGGGAGTAAGACCACAGATACGCAGTATTTT. This gives the protein CASSLGGSKTTDTQYF. The V call is TRBV7-2, the J call TRBJ2-3; the D gene is possibly TRBD2 (5 bases). Trimming took 1 base from V and 2 from J, leaving 13 bases between them. This CDR3 contains 16 residues. Germline V CDR1 and CDR2: SGHTA, FQGNSA.

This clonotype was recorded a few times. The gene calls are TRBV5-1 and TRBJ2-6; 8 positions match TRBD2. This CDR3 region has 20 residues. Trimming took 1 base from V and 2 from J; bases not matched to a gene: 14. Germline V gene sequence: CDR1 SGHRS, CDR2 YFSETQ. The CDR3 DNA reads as TGCGCCAGCAGCTTGAAGTTCCGGTCAGCGGGAGCCGCTGGGGCCAACGTCCTGACTTTC. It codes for CASSLKFRSAGAAGANVLTF. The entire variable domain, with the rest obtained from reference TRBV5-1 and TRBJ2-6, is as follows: KAGVTQTPRYLIKTRGQQVTLSCSPISGHRSVSWYQQTPGQGLQFLFEYFSETQRNKGNFPGRFSGRQFSNSRSEMNVSTLELGDSALYLCASSLKFRSAGAAGANVLTFGAGSRLTVL.

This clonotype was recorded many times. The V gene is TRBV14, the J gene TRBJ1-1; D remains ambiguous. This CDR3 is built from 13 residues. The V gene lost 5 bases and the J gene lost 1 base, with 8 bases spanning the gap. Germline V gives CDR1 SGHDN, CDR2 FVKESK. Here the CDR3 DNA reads TGTGCCAGCAGCAGTTTCCCGAACACTGAAGCTTTCTTT. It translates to CASSSFPNTEAFF. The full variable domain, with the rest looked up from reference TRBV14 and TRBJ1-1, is EAGVTQFPSHSVIEKGQTVTLRCDPISGHDNLYWYRRVMGKEIKFLLHFVKESKQDESGMPNNRFLAERTGGTYSTLKVQPAELEDSGVYFCASSSFPNTEAFFGQGTRLTVV.

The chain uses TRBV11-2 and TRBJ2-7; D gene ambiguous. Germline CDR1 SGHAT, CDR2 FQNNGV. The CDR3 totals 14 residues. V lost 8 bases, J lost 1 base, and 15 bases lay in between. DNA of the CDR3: TGTGCCAGCCAAACGGCCAGGAGTTCCTACGAGCAGTACTTC. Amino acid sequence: CASQTARSSYEQYF.

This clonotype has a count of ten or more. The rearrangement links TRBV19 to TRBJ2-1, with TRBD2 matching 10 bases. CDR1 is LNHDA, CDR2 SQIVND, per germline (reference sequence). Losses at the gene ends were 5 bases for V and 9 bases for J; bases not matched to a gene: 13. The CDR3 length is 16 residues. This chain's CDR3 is CASSSYPSGSSTEQFF. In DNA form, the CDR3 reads TGTGCCAGTAGTTCCTACCCTAGCGGGAGTTCTACTGAGCAGTTCTTC.

The CDR3 DNA sequence: TGCAGTGCTAGACACCGGACTACGCGCCAAGAGACCCAGTACTTC. Its protein is CSARHRTTRQETQYF. The rearrangement links TRBV20-1 to TRBJ2-5; maybe TRBD2 (6 bases). The CDR3 runs to 15 residues. The V and J ends lost 2 bases and 1 base respectively, with 14 bases between them. Per germline, CDR1 DFQATT and CDR2 SNEGSKA (reference sequence).

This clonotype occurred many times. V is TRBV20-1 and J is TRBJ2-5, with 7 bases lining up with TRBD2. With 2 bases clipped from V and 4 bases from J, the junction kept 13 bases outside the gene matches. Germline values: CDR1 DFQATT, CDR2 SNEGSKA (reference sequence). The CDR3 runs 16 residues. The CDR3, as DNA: TGCAGTGCTAGAAGCCCGGAGGAGGTAGCGGGAGAGACCCAGTACTTC. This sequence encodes CSARSPEEVAGETQYF.

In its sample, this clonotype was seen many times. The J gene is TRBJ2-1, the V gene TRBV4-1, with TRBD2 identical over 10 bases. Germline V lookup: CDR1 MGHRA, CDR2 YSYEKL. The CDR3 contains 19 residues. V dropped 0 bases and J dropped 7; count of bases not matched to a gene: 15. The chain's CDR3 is CASSQDGGASGSIWNEQFF. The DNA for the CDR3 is TGCGCCAGCAGCCAAGATGGGGGGGCTAGCGGGAGTATTTGGAATGAGCAGTTCTTC.

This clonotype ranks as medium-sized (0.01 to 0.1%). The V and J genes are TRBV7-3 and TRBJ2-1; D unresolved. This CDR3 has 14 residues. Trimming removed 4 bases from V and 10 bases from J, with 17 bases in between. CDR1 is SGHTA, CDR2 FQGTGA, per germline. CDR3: CASSSNAELPEQFF. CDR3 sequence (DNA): TGTGCCAGCAGCTCGAATGCGGAACTACCGGAGCAGTTCTTC. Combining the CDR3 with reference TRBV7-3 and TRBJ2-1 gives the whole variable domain GAGVSQTPSNKVTEKGKYVELRCDPISGHTALYWYRQSLGQGPEFLIYFQGTGAADDSGLPNDRFFAVRPEGSVSTLKIQRTERGDSAVYLCASSSNAELPEQFFGPGTRLTVL.

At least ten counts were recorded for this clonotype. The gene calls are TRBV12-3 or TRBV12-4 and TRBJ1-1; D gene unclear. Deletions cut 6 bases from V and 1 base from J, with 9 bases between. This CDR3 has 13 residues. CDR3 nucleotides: TGTGCCAGCAGCCCAGGAGCGAACACTGAAGCTTTCTTT. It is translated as CASSPGANTEAFF.